This record looks at one TCR beta chain sequence and its context. These data come from a study of shared clonotypes between healthy human individuals. The sorted-subset replicate PCRs were given around 200 ng DNA, which is approximately 30,000 T cell genomes. Profiling relied on immunoSEQ multiplex PCR, and the TCRdb table lists in-frame clones only, not all of them. The sample lists roughly 300,000 clones; 70% to 75% were seen once. All of the donors resided in Nashville, Tennessee, and each was a Caucasian adult. The CD4+ fraction was divided into a CD45RA+ naive subset and a CD45RA-negative memory subset. The CDR3 is made up of 16 amino acids. Germline CDR1 is SGHVS and CDR2 is FNYEAQ. V lost 1 base and J lost 8; bases outside the gene matches: 8.

The source of this sequence is a man aged 25 to 40 in good health. The chain links TRBV7-6 to TRBJ2-2, with TRBD2 identical over 9 bases. Sequences were obtained from memory CD4+ T cells sorted from blood. As to subset: CD45RA-negative fraction. CDR3 residues: CASSLDPAGGPGELFF. CDR3 nucleotide sequence: TGTGCCAGCAGCTTAGATCCGGCGGGAGGGCCGGGGGAGCTGTTTTTT. Full variable domain (missing parts from reference TRBV7-6 and TRBJ2-2): GAGVSQSPRYKVTKRGQDVALRCDPISGHVSLYWYRQALGQGPEFLTYFNYEAQQDKSGLPNDRFSAERPEGSISTLTIQRTEQRDSAMYRCASSLDPAGGPGELFFGEGSRLTVL.